This T cell receptor beta chain emerged from a study of PD-1 blockade in mismatch repair-deficient tumors. Across the whole study: All were previously treated, progressing patients with eleven to twelve mismatch repair-deficient cancer types.

Mismatch repair deficiency was confirmed in all patients, by PCR or immunohistochemistry. Profiling relied on immunoSEQ multiplex PCR, and the TCRdb table lists in-frame clones only, not all of them. The sample contains around 100,000 clones, about 74% of which appear only once. Study observations and caveats: Tumor-resident clones, often absent from pretreatment blood, expanded after pembrolizumab and then contracted.

This clone was found once. No antigen is known for it. The TCR originated in an adult with mismatch repair-deficient cancer. Sequences were derived from peripheral blood, sampled around 60 weeks after starting pembrolizumab.

The CDR3 DNA reads as TGCGCCAGCAGCGGGAGGGGCTTTGAGACCCAGTACTTC. Translating gives CASSGRGFETQYF. This sequence joins TRBV5-1 and TRBJ2-5, with 7 bases lining up with TRBD2. This CDR3 is 13 amino acids long. V trimming: 4 bases; J trimming: 5 bases; junction bases outside the gene matches: 5. CDR1 SGHRS and CDR2 YFSETQ come from the germline V gene.